These 2 T cell receptor beta chains originate from one sample sequenced in a study of shared clonotypes between healthy human individuals. Measured with immunoSEQ multiplex PCR; TCRdb has only the in-frame clones, and not every one. The sample contains some 2,000,000 clones, about 94% of which appear only once. The sample taken for sequencing was naive CD4+ T cells sorted from blood. Described subset: CD45RA+ positively selected. These receptors originate from a young man in good health.

This sequence joins TRBV11-2 and TRBJ2-5; maybe TRBD2 (5 bases). Trimming cost V 6 bases and J 5 bases, with 7 bases left between them. Germline lookup yields CDR1 SGHAT and CDR2 FQNNGV. The CDR3 length is 11 residues. CDR3 in amino acids: CASRSGETQYF. The CDR3 DNA sequence: TGTGCCAGCAGATCGGGGGAGACCCAGTACTTC.

The genes are TRBV2 and TRBJ2-7; D possibly corresponds to TRBD1 (5 bases). The germline CDR1 and CDR2 sequences are SNHLY and FYNNEI. This CDR3 is 13 amino acids long. Trimming shortened V by 5 bases and J by 1 base, and 9 bases separated the two germline ends. CDR3 sequence (DNA): TGTGCCAGCAGTACGGACACGTCCTACGAGCAGTACTTC. Translated: CASSTDTSYEQYF.